The 10 T cell receptor beta chains listed next were all sequenced from one sample in a study of blood T cell repertoires in COVID-19. The repertoire was sequenced with immunoSEQ multiplex PCR; TCRdb's copy has only in-frame clones and lacks some. The profile shows about 240,000 clones, roughly 76% of them singletons. The sample consisted of peripheral blood. Every receptor here comes from an elderly woman with COVID-19, enrolled during active disease.

This sequence joins TRBV18 and TRBJ2-7, with 11 bases matching TRBD1. The J segment lost 5 bases and the V segment lost 3 bases, leaving 3 bases of the junction unmatched. The germline CDR1 and CDR2 sequences are KGHSH and LQKENI. This CDR3 is built from 14 residues. DNA of the CDR3: TGTGCCAGCTCACCCAGGACAGGGGGCGACGAGCAGTACTTC. It translates to CASSPRTGGDEQYF.

V and J are TRBV7-2 and TRBJ2-1, with 11 bases matching TRBD2. The V gene's germline CDR1 is SGHTA and CDR2 FQGNSA. V shed 1 base and J 7 bases; nucleotides not matched to a gene: 12. The CDR3 loop spans 18 amino acids. The CDR3 DNA reads TGTGCCAGCAGCTTAGGCCGTCATAGCGGGAGGGCCAGGAATGAGCAGTTCTTC. Translated: CASSLGRHSGRARNEQFF.

The chain carries TRBV2 and TRBJ1-1; no firm D call. Deletions cut 4 bases from V and 3 bases from J, with 6 bases between. CDR1 and CDR2 (germline): SNHLY, FYNNEI. CDR3 size: 12 residues. The CDR3 DNA is TGTGCCAGCAGTGGCAGTGACACTGAAGCTTTCTTT. This gives the protein CASSGSDTEAFF.

The V and J genes are TRBV18 and TRBJ1-1; D gene unclear. CDR3 size: 13 residues. Germline CDR1 KGHSH, CDR2 LQKENI. Trimming removed 6 bases from V and 2 bases from J, with 10 bases in between. CDR3 in amino acids: CASSPTRNTEAFF. CDR3 coding DNA: TGTGCCAGCTCGCCGACACGTAACACTGAAGCTTTCTTT.

V gene TRBV7-9 combines with J gene TRBJ1-4, with TRBD1 identical over 7 bases. Trimming at V came to 5 bases and at J to 0 bases, leaving 6 bases not matched to a gene. CDR1 and CDR2 (germline): SEHNR, FQNEAQ (reference sequence). CDR3 length: 16 residues. CDR3: CASSIRTGSTNEKLFF. Written as DNA, the CDR3 is TGTGCCAGCAGCATCAGGACAGGTTCAACTAATGAAAAACTGTTTTTT.

The V and J genes are TRBV3-1 (or the pseudogene TRBV3-2) and TRBJ2-7, with D perhaps matching TRBD1 (5 bases). The CDR3 is made up of 13 amino acids. Germline V gene data show CDR1 as LGHDT and CDR2 as YNNKEL (reference sequence). V lost 3 bases and J lost 2, with 8 bases in between. CDR3 in amino acids: CASSQTVPYEQYF. The CDR3 DNA is TGTGCCAGCAGCCAGACAGTTCCCTACGAGCAGTACTTC.

The rearrangement uses TRBV29-1 and TRBJ2-7; TRBD1 is a possible D gene (6 bases). The ends were cut back, 3 bases at V and 0 bases at J, with 9 bases in the middle. Germline CDR1 SQVTM, CDR2 ANQGSEA. This CDR3 spans 13 amino acids. The CDR3 is CSVEDRSSYEQYF. CDR3 nucleotides: TGCAGCGTTGAGGACAGAAGCTCCTACGAGCAGTACTTC.

The V and J genes are TRBV9 and TRBJ1-1; 8 bases agree with TRBD1. Looked up from germline, CDR1 is SGDLS and CDR2 is YYNGEE. This CDR3 spans 16 amino acids. V lost 4 bases to trimming and J lost 0 bases; unmatched junction nucleotides: 8. CDR3 in amino acids: CASSPTQGALNTEAFF. The CDR3 nucleotides read TGTGCCAGCAGCCCTACCCAGGGGGCTCTGAACACTGAAGCTTTCTTT.

V gene TRBV28 combines with J gene TRBJ1-2; D is possibly TRBD1 (6 bases). V was clipped by 7 bases and J by 7 bases, with 13 bases between them. Germline values: CDR1 MDHEN, CDR2 SYDVKM. This CDR3 region has 12 residues. DNA for the CDR3: TGTGCCAGCATTACAGGGACTACTGGCTACACCTTC. It specifies CASITGTTGYTF.

DNA for the CDR3: TGTGCCAGCAGCGTTCGGGGGGAAAACACTGAAGCTTTCTTT. This sequence encodes CASSVRGENTEAFF. V usage is TRBV9 and J usage is TRBJ1-1, with D perhaps TRBD1 (5 bases). The germline V gene has CDR1 SGDLS and CDR2 YYNGEE. V was pared by 2 bases and J by 2 bases, with 10 bases between. This CDR3 is built from 14 residues.